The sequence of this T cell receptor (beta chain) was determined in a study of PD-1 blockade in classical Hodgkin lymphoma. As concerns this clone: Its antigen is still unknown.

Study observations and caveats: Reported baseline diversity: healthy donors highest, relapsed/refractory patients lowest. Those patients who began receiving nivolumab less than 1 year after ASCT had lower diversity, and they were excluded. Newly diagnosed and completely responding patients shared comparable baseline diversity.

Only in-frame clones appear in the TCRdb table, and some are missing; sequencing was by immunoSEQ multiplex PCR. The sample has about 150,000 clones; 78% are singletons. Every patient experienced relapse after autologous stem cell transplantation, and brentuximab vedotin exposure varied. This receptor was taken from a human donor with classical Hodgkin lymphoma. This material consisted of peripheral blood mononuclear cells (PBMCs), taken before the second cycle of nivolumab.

CDR3: CASSLSGGASDTQYF. The CDR3 DNA reads as TGTGCCAGCAGCTTGAGCGGGGGGGCCTCAGATACGCAGTATTTT. The chain has TRBV7-9 and TRBJ2-3; 10 bases are shared with TRBD2. Germline V CDR1 and CDR2: SEHNR, FQNEAQ (reference sequence). J lost 4 bases, V lost 3 bases, and 4 bases had no gene match. CDR3 length: 15 residues.